The 29 T cell receptor beta chains reported below all come from one sample, sequenced in a study of post-analysis software for immune sequencing data. For these TCRs, the target antigens are not known. Overall study findings and caveats: TRBV segments more frequent in patients than in controls numbered roughly 5 and included TRBV5-6, TRBV5-1 and TRBV20-1.

cDNA libraries for TCR beta contained unique molecular identifiers. TCRdb re-derived calls from the PCR reads in MiXCR, one entry per CDR3 protein. The table includes approximately 660,000 distinct CDR3 sequences, roughly three fifths detected once. The sample comprised blood. The receptors derive from a girl aged 2-10 years with multiple sclerosis.

For the CDR3, the DNA is TGTGCCAGTATTCATCGGGGGGGCGCCTACAATGAGCAGTTCTTC. This translates into CASIHRGGAYNEQFF. The chain employs TRBV19 and TRBJ2-1; TRBD2 aligns across 8 bases. Germline CDR1 and CDR2: LNHDA and SQIVND (reference sequence). The CDR3 loop spans 15 amino acids. After removal of 7 bases from V and 2 bases from J, the junction contained 7 bases not matched to a gene.

The chain employs TRBV5-5 and TRBJ1-2; D unclear. Germline CDR1 is SGHKS and CDR2 is YYEKEE (reference sequence). V dropped 2 bases and J dropped 5 bases, with 28 bases sitting between them. The CDR3 is 19 amino acids. The CDR3: CASSLGTGPGRLHEYGYTF. The CDR3 DNA follows: TGTGCCAGCAGCTTAGGAACTGGCCCCGGGCGGCTCCATGAATATGGCTACACCTTC.

This clonotype has only a few counts. This chain links TRBV12-3 or TRBV12-4 with TRBJ2-3, with TRBD2 as a possible D gene (6 bases). The CDR3 length is 14 residues. Trimming took 3 bases from V and 2 from J, leaving 9 bases between them. CDR3 loop: CASSLMRDTDTQYF. DNA of the CDR3: TGTGCCAGCAGTTTGATGCGGGACACAGATACGCAGTATTTT.

V and J are TRBV29-1 and TRBJ2-5, with D unclear. The CDR3 covers 11 residues. Deletions cut 3 bases from V and 3 bases from J, with 5 bases between. CDR1 is SQVTM, CDR2 ANQGSEA, per germline. CDR3 amino acids: CSVDSKETQYF. CDR3 DNA: TGCAGCGTTGATAGCAAAGAGACCCAGTACTTC.

V and J are TRBV7-3 and TRBJ2-3, with 8 bases fitting TRBD2. The CDR3 covers 16 residues. Germline loops: CDR1 SGHTA, CDR2 FQGTGA. V lost 5 bases to trimming and J lost 0 bases; unmatched junction nucleotides: 7. This chain's CDR3 is CASSLRSGGSTDTQYF. Here the CDR3 DNA reads TGTGCCAGCAGCCTACGGAGCGGGGGAAGCACAGATACGCAGTATTTT. The full variable domain, with the rest looked up from reference TRBV7-3 and TRBJ2-3, is GAGVSQTPSNKVTEKGKYVELRCDPISGHTALYWYRQSLGQGPEFLIYFQGTGAADDSGLPNDRFFAVRPEGSVSTLKIQRTERGDSAVYLCASSLRSGGSTDTQYFGPGTRLTVL.

This clonotype showed up just a few times. The chain employs TRBV5-1 and TRBJ2-1; 10 nucleotides agree with TRBD2. CDR3 size: 16 residues. Trimming removed 4 bases from V and 7 bases from J; junction bases left unmatched: 11. CDR1 and CDR2 from the germline V gene are SGHRS and YFSETQ. CDR3 bases: TGCGCCAGCAGCATCCCTGGGACTAGCGAAGCAAATGAGCAGTTCTTC. Protein: CASSIPGTSEANEQFF.

The V gene is TRBV4-2, the J gene TRBJ1-6; 9 bases line up with TRBD1. The CDR3 sequence is 16 residues long. CDR1 and CDR2 (germline): LGHNA, YNFKEQ. After removal of 4 bases from V and 7 bases from J, the junction contained 8 bases not matched to a gene. The CDR3 DNA is TGTGCCAGCAGCCCCCCCGGGGGGACAGGGAATTCACCCCTCCACTTT. The encoded protein is CASSPPGGTGNSPLHF.

The chain has TRBV12-3 or TRBV12-4 and TRBJ1-2; 9 positions agree with TRBD1. The CDR3 has 13 residues. V dropped 7 bases and J dropped 4; count of bases not matched to a gene: 4. The CDR3 coding sequence is TGTGCCAGCACCGGGACAGGGATCTATGGCTACACCTTC. This translates into CASTGTGIYGYTF.

The chain employs TRBV11-2 and TRBJ1-1; D ambiguous. The CDR3 covers 13 residues. Between the trimmed V and J ends, which lost 5 bases and 3 bases, there was a span of 10 bases. CDR1 is SGHAT, CDR2 FQNNGV, per germline. This CDR3 reads CASSALKDTEAFF. The DNA of the CDR3 is TGTGCCAGCAGCGCATTAAAGGACACTGAAGCTTTCTTT.

The gene calls are TRBV5-1 and TRBJ2-3, with 12 nucleotides matching TRBD1. J lost 4 bases, V lost 2 bases, and 8 bases had no gene match. This CDR3 has 17 residues. Germline CDR1 reads SGHRS; CDR2 reads YFSETQ. The CDR3 here is CASSFPPGTGGPDTQYF. The DNA of the CDR3 is TGCGCCAGCAGCTTTCCCCCCGGGACAGGGGGCCCAGATACGCAGTATTTT.

The V gene is TRBV27, the J gene TRBJ1-1; D is ambiguous. Per the germline V gene, CDR1 is MNHEY and CDR2 is SMNVEV (reference sequence). This CDR3 has 15 amino acids. V was cut by 3 bases and J by 1 base, with 12 bases left in between. CDR3 DNA: TGTGCCAGCAGTTTCCCACGGACCCGGAACACTGAAGCTTTCTTT. Amino acid sequence: CASSFPRTRNTEAFF.

This clonotype occurred a few times. As DNA, the CDR3 is TGTGCTAGTGGTTTGCTGACCATTCAGTACTTC. Translation gives CASGLLTIQYF. The chain uses TRBV12-5 and TRBJ2-4; D call uncertain. V was clipped by 2 bases and J by 9 bases, with 5 bases between them. The CDR3 sequence is 11 residues long. Germline loops: CDR1 LGHNT, CDR2 FRNRAP.

This chain joins TRBV12-3 or TRBV12-4 and TRBJ2-6; D remains unclear. Trimming left V 4 bases short and J 0 bases short, with 13 bases between. The CDR3 covers 17 residues. The CDR3 DNA follows: TGTGCCAGCAGTTCCCAGTCATCGAGCTCTGGGGCCAACGTCCTGACTTTC. Residues: CASSSQSSSSGANVLTF.

In its sample, this clonotype was seen once. The chain carries TRBV20-1 and TRBJ2-5; a possible D gene is TRBD1 (6 bases). Trimming pared 6 bases from V and 12 bases from J, leaving 26 bases between. Germline CDR1 is DFQATT and CDR2 is SNEGSKA (reference sequence). CDR3 length: 14 amino acids. The CDR3 DNA reads TGCAGTGCCATACCCACAGGGAAGGGGTCTTTGGAGTACTTC. This sequence encodes CSAIPTGKGSLEYF.

This clonotype was counted between two and nine times. The genes are TRBV6-5 and TRBJ1-1, with D tentatively TRBD1 (5 bases). Per the germline V gene, CDR1 is MNHEY and CDR2 is SVGAGI. The CDR3 contains 15 residues. V lost 4 bases, J lost 3 bases, and 15 bases lay in between. This CDR3 reads CASSSSSRGDTEAFF. The DNA of the CDR3 is TGTGCCAGCAGTTCCAGCAGTAGGGGAGACACTGAAGCTTTCTTT.

Written as DNA, the CDR3 is TGCAGCGTTGATGCAGATACGCAGTATTTT. As protein: CSVDADTQYF. The chain carries TRBV29-1 and TRBJ2-3; no definite D call. Deletions cut 3 bases from V and 4 bases from J, with 2 bases between. Germline V gene data show CDR1 as SQVTM and CDR2 as ANQGSEA. The CDR3 contains 10 residues.

The chain links TRBV12-3 or TRBV12-4 to TRBJ2-7; D unresolved. V gave up 4 bases and J gave up 2 bases, with 6 bases separating them. The CDR3 is 12 amino acids. CDR3 residues: CASSWATYEQYF. CDR3 sequence (DNA): TGTGCCAGCAGTTGGGCAACCTACGAGCAGTACTTC.

The chain is built from TRBV10-3 and TRBJ2-1; D possibly corresponds to TRBD2 (5 bases). V lost 1 base, J lost 5 bases, and 12 bases lay in between. Germline V gene sequence: CDR1 ENHRY, CDR2 SYGVKD. The CDR3 is 15 residues long. The DNA for the CDR3 is TGTGCCATCAGTGAGTTGTGGGAGCTCAACAATGAGCAGTTCTTC. Translation gives CAISELWELNNEQFF.

This clonotype appeared a few times. The chain carries TRBV5-1 and TRBJ2-7, with D possibly matching TRBD2 (5 bases). Gene TRBJ2-4 matches the end of the DNA better, so the J call may be wrong. Per the germline V gene, CDR1 is SGHRS and CDR2 is YFSETQ. This CDR3 spans 14 amino acids. CDR3 in DNA: TGCGCCAGCAGCCCAGAGGGAGCCAAAAACATTCAGTACTTC. This codes for CASSPEGAKNIQYF.

J is TRBJ2-5 and V is TRBV3-1; 10 bases map to TRBD2. The length of the CDR3 is 16 residues. Trimming at V came to 0 bases and at J to 4 bases, leaving 5 bases not matched to a gene. The germline gives CDR1 LGHDT, CDR2 YNNKEL (reference sequence). CDR3 in amino acids: CASSQDVAGGGETQYF. In DNA form, the CDR3 reads TGTGCCAGCAGCCAAGATGTAGCGGGGGGAGGAGAGACCCAGTACTTC.

This CDR3 is CASSQEIGLASYEQYF. CDR3 sequence (DNA): TGTGCCAGCAGCCAAGAGATTGGGCTAGCGTCCTACGAGCAGTACTTC. The chain recombines TRBV4-2 with TRBJ2-7, with D tentatively TRBD2 (6 bases). V shed 0 bases and J shed 1 base, with 13 bases lying between them. Per the germline V gene, CDR1 is LGHNA and CDR2 is YNFKEQ. The CDR3 contains 16 residues.

The chain carries TRBV5-1 and TRBJ2-7; 10 bases map to TRBD1. Germline V CDR1 and CDR2: SGHRS, YFSETQ. The CDR3 is 14 residues long. V was pared by 3 bases and J by 3 bases, with 3 bases of the junction left unmatched. Here the CDR3 DNA reads TGCGCCAGCAGCTGGACAGGGGGTAACTACGAGCAGTACTTC. Translated, it gives CASSWTGGNYEQYF.

This clonotype was detected once. The chain couples TRBV10-3 to TRBJ1-2; the match to TRBD1 covers 9 bases. The CDR3 has 16 residues. The germline V gene has CDR1 ENHRY and CDR2 SYGVKD. With V trimmed by 0 bases and J by 8 bases, 10 bases remained unmatched. CDR3 nucleotides: TGTGCCATCAGTGAGTCCTCCGGGACAGGGAGGTTGGGCTACACCTTC. Translating it yields CAISESSGTGRLGYTF.

On this clonotype itself: Mismatch with germline at one junction end may stem from a read error. The chain combines TRBV24-1 with TRBJ2-1, with unresolved D. CDR1 and CDR2 from the germline V gene are KGHDR and SFDVKD. This CDR3 region has 16 residues. CDR3 loop: CATSDATASGYNGQFF. The CDR3 DNA follows: TGTGCCACCAGTGACGCCACAGCCTCCGGCTACAATGGGCAGTTCTTC.

This chain uses TRBV13 with TRBJ2-3; TRBD2 matches at 8 bases. This CDR3 spans 16 amino acids. Germline trimming cut 2 bases from V and 2 bases from J; bases unmatched to any gene: 6. Germline V gives CDR1 PRHDT, CDR2 FYEKMQ (reference sequence). CDR3 loop: CASSLRGGPDTDTQYF. For the CDR3, the DNA is TGTGCCAGCAGCTTACGGGGGGGCCCGGACACAGATACGCAGTATTTT.

This CDR3 is CASSLEWLKAYNEQFF. The DNA of the CDR3 is TGTGCCAGCAGCTTAGAATGGTTGAAGGCTTACAATGAGCAGTTCTTC. The chain joins TRBV7-9 to TRBJ2-1, with D unclear. V shed 1 base and J shed 4 bases, with 14 bases lying between them. The CDR3 runs 16 residues. CDR1 is SEHNR and CDR2 is FQNEAQ in the germline V gene (reference sequence).

A remark on this clonotype: A read error is possible here, since a much larger clone lies one base away. This sequence joins TRBV7-2 and TRBJ1-2, with TRBD1 as a possible D gene (6 bases). Per the germline V gene, CDR1 is SGHTA and CDR2 is FQGNSA. The CDR3 contains 15 residues. DNA of the CDR3: TGTGCCAGCAGCCCACCGTCAGGGGTAGGATATGACTACACCTTC. Translated, it gives CASSPPSGVGYDYTF.

The sample holds a few counts of this clonotype. J is TRBJ2-5 and V is TRBV12-3 or TRBV12-4; maybe TRBD2 (6 bases). The V end lost 7 bases, the J end lost 5 bases, and 14 bases lay between the germline ends. The CDR3 runs 13 residues. CDR3 amino acids: CASTLGLSETQYF. The CDR3 nucleotides read TGTGCCAGCACCCTCGGACTATCTGAGACCCAGTACTTC.

The rearrangement uses TRBV6-1 and TRBJ2-5, with 8 bases that match TRBD1. This CDR3 contains 13 residues. The V segment lost 10 bases and the J segment 3 bases; nucleotides outside the gene matches: 7. Germline V gene data show CDR1 as MNHNS and CDR2 as SASEGT. CDR3 sequence (DNA): TGTGCCACCTGGACAGGGATGGAAGAGACCCAGTACTTC. Amino acid sequence: CATWTGMEETQYF.